Here is one TCR beta chain with its context. Its antigen is not known. The repertoire was sequenced with immunoSEQ multiplex PCR; TCRdb's copy has only in-frame clones and lacks some. The table has approximately 25,000 clones, about four fifths seen once. This specimen belongs to a study of PD-1 blockade in classical Hodgkin lymphoma. Study results and caveats: Whoever responded completely had baseline diversity much like that seen in newly diagnosed patients.

V gave up 5 bases and J gave up 8 bases, with 30 bases separating them. Germline V lookup: CDR1 SEHNR, CDR2 FQNEAQ (reference sequence). The CDR3 totals 18 residues. Each patient relapsed following autologous stem cell transplantation, and prior brentuximab vedotin exposure differed. Negative selection with magnetic separation was used to purify CD4+ T cells from thawed PBMCs. This chain links TRBV7-9 with TRBJ1-1; tentative D call: TRBD1 (6 bases). The clonotype was recovered from a human donor with classical Hodgkin lymphoma. The starting material was CD4+ T cells from blood, obtained at baseline. The CDR3 DNA reads as TGTGCCAGCAGCCCCTTAGGTTCGGGCACAGGGAGGAGTGCAGAAGCTTTCTTT. Translating gives CASSPLGSGTGRSAEAFF.